Listed below are T cell receptor beta chains from one sample, sequenced in a study of neurological immune-mediated disorders. TCRdb re-analysed the 5' RACE reads in MiXCR, keeping a single row per CDR3 protein. The table records about 14,000 distinct CDR3 sequences, roughly 7% of them present only once. Sequenced input: CD8+ T cells from blood. These receptors all come from a woman between 35 and 50 years old in good health. Each CDR3 is given with its conserved first and last residue. Each record gives: clone size, CDR3 length, D gene, V gene, J gene, CDR3 DNA, CDR3 protein. A D gene is named only where the DNA matches it firmly. Part of the rows lack a size; the others show once, few, many or a class for expanded clones.

NA	12	NA	TRBV15	TRBJ2-5	TGTGTCACCAGAAGAGATGGAGAGACCCAGTACTTC	CVTRRDGETQYF
many	15	TRBD1	TRBV4-2	TRBJ1-1	TGTGCCAGCAGCCATTTACAGGGGCTGAACACTGAAGCTTTCTTT	CASSHLQGLNTEAFF
many	15	NA	TRBV4-1	TRBJ2-1	TGCGCCAGCAGTATAGGTCTGGGGACCTACAATGAGCAGTTCTTC	CASSIGLGTYNEQFF
many	13	NA	TRBV5-6	TRBJ2-1	TGTGCCAGCAGCTTGGGGACATTTGATGAGCAGTTCTTC	CASSLGTFDEQFF
many	13	TRBD1	TRBV7-8	TRBJ1-2	TGTGCCAGCAGCGAGGGGACAGCCTATGGCTACACCTTC	CASSEGTAYGYTF
many	15	TRBD2	TRBV20-1	TRBJ2-1	TGCAGTGCCAACTCGGGACTAGCGGATTACAATGAGCAGTTCTTC	CSANSGLADYNEQFF
many	13	NA	TRBV24-1	TRBJ1-1	TGTGCCACCAGGGCGGGTATGGGATCCGAAGCTTTCTTT	CATRAGMGSEAFF
many	14	TRBD1	TRBV20-1	TRBJ2-7	TGCAGTGCTAGGACGGGACAGGGGCACTACGAGCAGTACTTC	CSARTGQGHYEQYF
few	10	NA	TRBV10-2	TRBJ2-7	TGCGCCAGCAGTCGGGGCGAGCAGTACTTC	CASSRGEQYF
many	13	NA	TRBV27	TRBJ2-7	TGTGCCAGCAGACAGGGACGGACCTACGAGCAGTACTTC	CASRQGRTYEQYF
medium-sized	18	TRBD2	TRBV20-1	TRBJ2-3	TGCAGTGCTAGATCTGAGACTAGCGGGGGGAATAATGGAGATACGCAGTATTTT	CSARSETSGGNNGDTQYF
many	16	TRBD1	TRBV20-1	TRBJ1-2	TGCAGTGCTAGAGGGAGGACAGGCCCCTTAAACTATGGCTACACCTTC	CSARGRTGPLNYGYTF
many	12	NA	TRBV9	TRBJ1-1	TGTGCCAGCAGCGCTACAGAACGCGAAGCTTTCTTT	CASSATEREAFF
many	15	TRBD2	TRBV19	TRBJ2-1	TGTGCCAGTAGTGCCGGGACTAGAAGAAACAATGAGCAGTTCTTC	CASSAGTRRNNEQFF
medium-sized	22	NA	TRBV6-2/TRBV6-3	TRBJ2-1	TGTGCCAGCAGTTACCAACTGGCGTCAGGGAACGAACTCCCCAATATGTCCAATGAGCAGTTCTTC	CASSYQLASGNELPNMSNEQFF
medium-sized	14	NA	TRBV5-5	TRBJ2-1	TGTGCCAGCAGCTACGGACGGACCTACAATGAGCAGTTCTTC	CASSYGRTYNEQFF
many	17	NA	TRBV12-3/TRBV12-4	TRBJ2-1	TGTGCCAGCACCCCGGCCAGAGGGCAGGGGGGCATCAATGAGCAGTTCTTC	CASTPARGQGGINEQFF
many	12	NA	TRBV7-2	TRBJ2-7	TGTGCCAGCAGCTTAATGGCTTACGAGCAGTACTTC	CASSLMAYEQYF
NA	13	NA	TRBV7-9	TRBJ2-3	TGTGCCAGCAGCCCCCCCCTCGCAGATACGCAGTATTTT	CASSPPLADTQYF
many	14	NA	TRBV5-1	TRBJ2-5	TGCGCCAGCAGCTCCAGGGTTTCGGAAGAGACCCAGTACTTC	CASSSRVSEETQYF
many	15	TRBD1	TRBV19	TRBJ2-1	TGTGCCAGTACCACCGGGACAGGGGCGTACAATGAGCAGTTCTTC	CASTTGTGAYNEQFF
many	15	TRBD2	TRBV28	TRBJ2-3	TGTGCCAGCAGTTATCGGCGGGAGTTGGCAGATACGCAGTATTTT	CASSYRRELADTQYF
many	15	TRBD1	TRBV4-2	TRBJ1-1	TGTGCCAGCAGCCAAGGGGGACAGGGCAGGACTGAAGCTTTCTTT	CASSQGGQGRTEAFF
many	12	NA	TRBV9	TRBJ1-1	TGTGCCAGCAGCGTAGGCGACACTGAAGCTTTCTTT	CASSVGDTEAFF
many	14	NA	TRBV7-2	TRBJ1-1	TGTGCCAGCAGTACAGGCCTGTCGAACACTGAAGCTTTCTTT	CASSTGLSNTEAFF
many	12	NA	TRBV29-1	TRBJ2-7	TGCAGCGTTGAAGATGACCAGAAGCCGCAGTACTTC	CSVEDDQKPQYF
NA	14	TRBD1	TRBV2	TRBJ2-7	TGTGCCAGCAGTTTGACAGGGAATTTATACGAGCAGTACTTC	CASSLTGNLYEQYF
many	20	TRBD2	TRBV28	TRBJ2-7	TGTGCCAGCAGTTTAGGACCCCCGTCGAGCGGGAAAGGGAGTTCCTACGAGCAGTACTTC	CASSLGPPSSGKGSSYEQYF
many	12	NA	TRBV6-2/TRBV6-3	TRBJ2-1	TGTGCCAGCAGTCGACAGCACAATGAGCAGTTCTTC	CASSRQHNEQFF
many	18	TRBD2	TRBV5-1	TRBJ2-1	TGCGCCAGCAGCTTGGCGCTAGCGGGAGGGCCGTTGTACAATGAGCAGTTCTTC	CASSLALAGGPLYNEQFF
many	15	TRBD1	TRBV4-1	TRBJ1-1	TGCGCCAGCAGCCGCCGGGACAGGGGATTTTTTGAAGCTTTCTTT	CASSRRDRGFFEAFF
many	12	TRBD1	TRBV4-1	TRBJ2-1	TGCGCCAGCAGCGGGACAGGGAATGAGCAGTTCTTC	CASSGTGNEQFF
NA	16	TRBD2	TRBV20-1	TRBJ2-5	TGCAGTGCTATCTTTTTTAGCGGGGGGGCCAGTGAGACCCAGTACTTC	CSAIFFSGGASETQYF
many	13	NA	TRBV27	TRBJ1-2	TGTGCCAGCAGTTTCGGCAGGACCTATGGCTACACCTTC	CASSFGRTYGYTF
NA	11	NA	TRBV20-1	TRBJ2-7	TGCAGTGCTAGCAGAAACTACGAGCAGTACTTC	CSASRNYEQYF
many	15	NA	TRBV9	TRBJ2-1	TGTGCCAGCAGCCCTGGGGGGGCGGTCTACAATGAGCAGTTCTTC	CASSPGGAVYNEQFF
NA	16	NA	TRBV11-2	TRBJ2-2	TGTGCCAGCAGCTTAGCCTGGGAAAGGGACACCGGGGAGCTGTTTTTT	CASSLAWERDTGELFF
many	14	NA	TRBV2	TRBJ2-1	TGTGCCAGCAGTGGGTGGGTCTCCTACAATGAGCAGTTCTTC	CASSGWVSYNEQFF
many	14	NA	TRBV11-2	TRBJ2-7	TGTGCCAGCAGCTTAGGTCCCGGGGGCTACGAGCAGTACTTC	CASSLGPGGYEQYF
many	13	NA	TRBV27	TRBJ2-1	TGTGCCAGCAGTCGAGCTGGGGAGGATGAGCAGTTCTTC	CASSRAGEDEQFF
many	13	NA	TRBV9	TRBJ2-1	TGTGCCAGCAGCGTCCCTCCAGGGAATGAGCAGTTCTTC	CASSVPPGNEQFF
many	13	NA	TRBV7-8	TRBJ1-5	TGTGCCAGCAGCTTAGACGGATATCAGCCCCAGCATTTT	CASSLDGYQPQHF
NA	13	TRBD1	TRBV9	TRBJ2-1	TGTGCCAGCAGCGGACGACAGGGCAATGAGCAGTTCTTC	CASSGRQGNEQFF
many	16	NA	TRBV3-1	TRBJ2-1	TGTGCCAGCAGCGTACAGGGAATCCTGCCCTACAATGAGCAGTTCTTC	CASSVQGILPYNEQFF
many	12	TRBD1	TRBV9	TRBJ2-1	TGTGCCAGCAGCCCACAGGGGGCTGAGCAGTTCTTC	CASSPQGAEQFF
NA	15	NA	TRBV19	TRBJ2-7	TGTGCCAGTAGTACCTCAGCGGTCCTGTCCTACGAGCAGTACTTC	CASSTSAVLSYEQYF
many	15	NA	TRBV14	TRBJ2-3	TGTGCCAGCAGCCATTCCGGGAGCAGGGCAGATACGCAGTATTTT	CASSHSGSRADTQYF
many	13	NA	TRBV27	TRBJ2-7	TGTGCCAGCAGTTTATGGGCAGGGGACGAGCAGTACTTC	CASSLWAGDEQYF
many	16	TRBD1	TRBV9	TRBJ2-1	TGTGCCAGCAGCGGACAGAGCGGACAGGCTCACAATGAGCAGTTCTTC	CASSGQSGQAHNEQFF
many	15	TRBD2	TRBV5-1	TRBJ2-7	TGCGCCAGCAGCTTGGGCGGGAGGAGCTCCTACGAGCAGTACTTC	CASSLGGRSSYEQYF
many	14	NA	TRBV15	TRBJ1-6	TGTGCCACCAGGGGGGGGGAGCCCCATTCACCCCTCCACTTT	CATRGGEPHSPLHF
many	14	NA	TRBV7-3	TRBJ2-3	TGTGCCAGCAGCCTGTTAGGGGGCACAGATACGCAGTATTTT	CASSLLGGTDTQYF